The text below deals with one TCR beta chain. This specimen comes from a study of shared clonotypes between healthy human individuals. Terminally differentiated effector memory CD45RA+ cells were left out of the naive CD8 fraction, which was CD45RO-negative and positively selected for CCR7. Clones were sequenced by immunoSEQ multiplex PCR, and TCRdb holds only the in-frame ones, with some missing. This sample has roughly 550,000 clones, with roughly 96% found just once. The receptor comes from a woman aged 25 to 39 in good health. Sample: naive CD8+ T cells sorted from blood.

CDR3 bases: TGTGCCAGCAGTATAACAGGTCACAATGAGCAGTTCTTC. Amino acid sequence: CASSITGHNEQFF. The chain is built from TRBV28 and TRBJ2-1; D perhaps matches TRBD1 (5 bases). Trimming took off 5 bases at V and 5 bases at J, with 10 bases between the two ends. There are 13 residues in the CDR3. Looked up from germline, CDR1 is MDHEN and CDR2 is SYDVKM.